Following are 11 T cell receptor beta chains from one sample sequenced in a study of blood T cell repertoires in COVID-19. Sequenced by immunoSEQ multiplex PCR; TCRdb stores in-frame clones only, minus some. The data hold a few hundred thousand clones, with about four fifths observed a single time. The specimen sequenced was peripheral blood. These receptors were taken from an older man with acute or convalescent COVID-19.

The chain uses TRBV28 and TRBJ1-2; 7 bases match TRBD1. Losses at the gene ends were 8 bases for V and 4 bases for J; bases not matched to a gene: 4. Looked up from germline, CDR1 is MDHEN and CDR2 is SYDVKM. The CDR3 is 12 amino acids. CDR3 in amino acids: CASGTALYGYTF. Written as DNA, the CDR3 is TGTGCCAGCGGGACAGCCCTCTATGGCTACACCTTC.

CDR3 bases: TGTGCCTGGAGCCCGGGAGGGCTTAGCACAGATACGCAGTATTTT. Protein: CAWSPGGLSTDTQYF. This sequence joins TRBV30 and TRBJ2-3; TRBD2 aligns across 8 bases. The V segment lost 3 bases and the J segment 0 bases; nucleotides outside the gene matches: 5. The CDR3 totals 15 residues. Germline-derived CDR1 and CDR2 are GTSNPN and SVGIG (reference sequence). The full variable domain, rest sourced from reference TRBV30 and TRBJ2-3, is SQTIHQWPATLVQPVGSPLSLECTVEGTSNPNLYWYRQAAGRGLQLLFYSVGIGQISSEVPQNLSASRPQDRQFILSSKKLLLSDSGFYLCAWSPGGLSTDTQYFGPGTRLTVL.

CDR3 residues: CASSLGGVSGNQPQHF. The CDR3, as DNA: TGCGCCAGCAGCTTGGGCGGGGTATCCGGCAATCAGCCCCAGCATTTT. The chain carries TRBV5-1 and TRBJ1-5, with D hard to call. This CDR3 is built from 16 residues. V lost 0 bases and J 2 bases, leaving 12 bases between the germline ends. Per germline, CDR1 SGHRS and CDR2 YFSETQ.

CDR3 coding DNA: TGTGCCAGTAGTATAGGACAGGGAAAACGTGGAGATACGCAGTATTTT. It codes for CASSIGQGKRGDTQYF. V is TRBV19 and J is TRBJ2-3; 7 positions agree with TRBD1. This CDR3 comprises 16 residues. The germline gives CDR1 LNHDA, CDR2 SQIVND (reference sequence). V lost 1 base to trimming and J lost 5 bases; unmatched junction nucleotides: 9.

The V and J genes are TRBV28 and TRBJ1-5; 8 bases agree with TRBD1. Germline V gene lookup returns CDR1 MDHEN and CDR2 SYDVKM. The CDR3 runs to 17 residues. V trimming: 7 bases; J trimming: 0 bases; junction bases outside the gene matches: 11. CDR3 nucleotide sequence: TGTGCCAGCATCCCGGGACAGGCACCTTATAGCAATCAGCCCCAGCATTTT. It yields the protein CASIPGQAPYSNQPQHF.

The chain joins TRBV6-5 to TRBJ2-7, with 11 positions matching TRBD1. CDR3 length: 15 residues. Unmatched junction bases numbered 8, after V lost 7 bases and J lost 3 bases. Germline CDR1 reads MNHEY; CDR2 reads SVGAGI. The CDR3 DNA sequence: TGTGCCAGCACTAGAACCGGGACAGGGGGCTACGAGCAGTACTTC. Protein: CASTRTGTGGYEQYF.

The chain recombines TRBV4-1 with TRBJ2-5; maybe TRBD1 (6 bases). V gave up 1 base and J gave up 4 bases, with 13 bases separating them. Germline V gene data show CDR1 as MGHRA and CDR2 as YSYEKL. This CDR3 is built from 15 residues. The DNA of the CDR3 is TGCGCCAGCAGCCAAGTCTCAGGGGCCCCAGAGACCCAGTACTTC. Translation gives CASSQVSGAPETQYF.

The table lists this clone with a count of one. This chain uses TRBV4-2 with TRBJ1-6; D is unclear. Germline lookup yields CDR1 LGHNA and CDR2 YNFKEQ. The CDR3 has 15 amino acids. V was clipped by 0 bases and J by 5 bases, with 8 bases between them. The CDR3, as DNA: TGTGCCAGCAGCCAAGATGTCAAGCATAATTCACCCCTCCACTTT. It translates to CASSQDVKHNSPLHF.

The chain uses TRBV5-1 and TRBJ2-2; 10 bases are a match to TRBD2. With 2 bases clipped from V and 1 base from J, the junction kept 2 bases outside the gene matches. From germline, CDR1 is SGHRS and CDR2 YFSETQ. The CDR3 contains 16 residues. In DNA form, the CDR3 reads TGCGCCAGCAGCTTTTCTAGCGGGGGGAACACCGGGGAGCTGTTTTTT. Its translation: CASSFSSGGNTGELFF.

The gene calls are TRBV27 and TRBJ2-3; 10 bases agree with TRBD2. The CDR3 is 16 amino acids. V trimming: 2 bases; J trimming: 4 bases; junction bases outside the gene matches: 6. Germline-derived CDR1 and CDR2 are MNHEY and SMNVEV (reference sequence). Here the CDR3 DNA reads TGTGCCAGCAGTTTACTAGCGGGAGATGGGGCAGATACGCAGTATTTT. Translated: CASSLLAGDGADTQYF.

CDR3 protein: CASSKALSNSSYNSPLHF. The CDR3 coding sequence is TGTGCCAGCAGCAAAGCGCTTTCGAACAGCTCCTATAATTCACCCCTCCACTTT. The J gene is TRBJ1-6, the V gene TRBV21-1; TRBD1, the table's D call, was not compared with the DNA. TRBV21-1 represents a pseudogene. The CDR3 runs 18 residues.